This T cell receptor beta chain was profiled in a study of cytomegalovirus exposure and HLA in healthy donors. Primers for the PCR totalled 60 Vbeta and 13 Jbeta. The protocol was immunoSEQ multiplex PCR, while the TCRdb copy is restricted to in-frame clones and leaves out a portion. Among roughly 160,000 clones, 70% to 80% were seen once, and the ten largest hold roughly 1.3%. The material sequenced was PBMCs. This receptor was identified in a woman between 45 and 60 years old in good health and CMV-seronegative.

CDR3 nucleotides: TGTGCCAGCAGTTTCTTCGGCGGGCAAAGCTCCTACAATGAGCAGTTCTTC. Amino acids: CASSFFGGQSSYNEQFF. The chain combines TRBV28 with TRBJ2-1, with a weak D call TRBD2 (5 bases). Trimming took off 3 bases at V and 0 bases at J, with 15 bases between the two ends. CDR1 is MDHEN and CDR2 is SYDVKM in the germline V gene. There are 17 residues in the CDR3.